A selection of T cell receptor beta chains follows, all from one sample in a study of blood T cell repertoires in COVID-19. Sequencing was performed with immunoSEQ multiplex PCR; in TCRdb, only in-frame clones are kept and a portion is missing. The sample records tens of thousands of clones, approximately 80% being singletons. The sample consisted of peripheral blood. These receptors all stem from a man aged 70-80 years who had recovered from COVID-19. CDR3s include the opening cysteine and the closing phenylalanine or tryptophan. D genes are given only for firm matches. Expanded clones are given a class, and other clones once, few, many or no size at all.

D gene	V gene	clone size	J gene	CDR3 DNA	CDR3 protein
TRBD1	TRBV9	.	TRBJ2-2	TGTGCCAGCAGCCCCCACAGGGGTTCGGACACCGGGGAGCTGTTTTTT	CASSPHRGSDTGELFF
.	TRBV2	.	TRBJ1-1	TGTGCCAGCAGTGATCACCGGGGAGCTTTCTTT	CASSDHRGAFF
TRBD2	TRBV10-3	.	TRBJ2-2	TGTGCCATCCACCCCGGGGCTAGCGGGAGCCTGGGCACCGGGGAGCTGTTTTTT	CAIHPGASGSLGTGELFF
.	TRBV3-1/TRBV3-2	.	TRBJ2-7	TGTGCCAGCAGCCGAGGGGGGGACTACGAGCAGTACTTC	CASSRGGDYEQYF
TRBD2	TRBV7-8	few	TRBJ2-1	TGTGCCTGGAAGCGGGGAGGGGAGCAGTTCTTC	CAWKRGGEQFF
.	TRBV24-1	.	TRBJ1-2	TGTGCCACCAGTGGAGGAGTAGGGGATGGCTATGGCTACACCTTC	CATSGGVGDGYGYTF
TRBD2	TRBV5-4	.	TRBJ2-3	TGTGCCAGCAGCTTGATGGGGGGGACAGATACGCAGTATTTT	CASSLMGGTDTQYF
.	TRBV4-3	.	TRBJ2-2	TGCGCCAGCAGGGATCACAGGGGGGGTTGGAACACCGGGGAGCTGTTTTTT	CASRDHRGGWNTGELFF
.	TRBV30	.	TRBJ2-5	TGTGCCTGGAGTCCAGGGGATTACCAAGAGACCCAGTACTTC	CAWSPGDYQETQYF
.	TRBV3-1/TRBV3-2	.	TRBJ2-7	TGTGCCAGCAGCCAAGATCTCTGGCCCCCCTACGAGCAGTACTTC	CASSQDLWPPYEQYF
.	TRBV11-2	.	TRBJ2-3	TGTGCCAGCAGCGGAGAAACAAGTACGCAGTATTTT	CASSGETSTQYF
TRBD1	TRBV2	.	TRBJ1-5	TGTGCCAGCAGTGAACAGGGGACAGCTAGCAATCAGCCCCAGCATTTT	CASSEQGTASNQPQHF
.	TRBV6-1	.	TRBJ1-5	TGTGCCAGCAGTGTAAGGGGTAGGGACTCGAATCAGCCCCAGCATTTT	CASSVRGRDSNQPQHF
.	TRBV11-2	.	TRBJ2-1	TGTGCCAGCAGCTTCAGGGGATCAGGCGAGCAGTTCTTC	CASSFRGSGEQFF
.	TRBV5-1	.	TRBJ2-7	TGCGCCAGCAGCTTGGTTGGAGGGAACGTGTACGAGCAGTACTTC	CASSLVGGNVYEQYF
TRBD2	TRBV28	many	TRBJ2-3	TGTGCCAGCAGTCTAGGGACTAGCCCCTCCACAGATACGCAGTATTTT	CASSLGTSPSTDTQYF
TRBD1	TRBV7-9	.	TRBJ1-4	TGTGCCAGCAGCAGAGGACAGGGCGGAGATGAAAAACTGTTTTTT	CASSRGQGGDEKLFF
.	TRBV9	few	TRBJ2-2	TGTGCCAGCAGCGATCAGATCTCCGGGGAGCTGTTTTTT	CASSDQISGELFF
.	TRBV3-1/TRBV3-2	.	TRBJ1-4	TGTGCCAGCACCAAATTACAGGGAGATCGTGGTGAAAAACTGTTTTTT	CASTKLQGDRGEKLFF
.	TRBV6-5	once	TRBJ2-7	TGTGCCAGCAGCACGGACAGTAGCGAGCAGTACTTC	CASSTDSSEQYF
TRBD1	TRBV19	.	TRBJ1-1	TGTGCCAGTACCCCCCAGGGGGGGAACACTGAAGCTTTCTTT	CASTPQGGNTEAFF
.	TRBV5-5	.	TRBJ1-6	TGTGCCAGCAGCTTGGACAGGGAGGGTTCACCCCTCCACTTT	CASSLDREGSPLHF
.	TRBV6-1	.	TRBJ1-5	TGTGCCAGCAGTGAACGGAGCCATCAGCCCCAGCATTTT	CASSERSHQPQHF
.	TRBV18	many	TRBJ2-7	TGTGCCAGCTCACCGCCACAGGAGGGGGAGCAGTACTTC	CASSPPQEGEQYF
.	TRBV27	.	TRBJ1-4	TGTGCCAGCAGTTTCAAAGCGAGAGATGAAAAACTGTTTTTT	CASSFKARDEKLFF
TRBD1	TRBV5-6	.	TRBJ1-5	TGTGCCAGCAGCTTGGACAGGGGACAGCCCCAGCATTTT	CASSLDRGQPQHF
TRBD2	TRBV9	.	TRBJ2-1	TGTGCCAGCAGCCCCCGCGTTAGCGGGGTCTCCTACAATGAGCAGTTCTTC	CASSPRVSGVSYNEQFF
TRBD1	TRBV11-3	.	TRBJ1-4	TGTGCCAGCAGCTTTGGCAGGGGGCAGTTCGGGACTAATGAAAAACTGTTTTTT	CASSFGRGQFGTNEKLFF
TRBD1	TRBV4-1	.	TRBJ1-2	TGCGCCAGCAGCCAAGTTCCCCAGGGGGCCGGGCGCGATGGCTACACCTTC	CASSQVPQGAGRDGYTF
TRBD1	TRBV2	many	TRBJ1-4	TGTGCCAGCAAAGGACAGGGATTCGAAAAACTGTTTTTT	CASKGQGFEKLFF
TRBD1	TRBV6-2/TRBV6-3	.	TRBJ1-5	TGTGCCAGCAGTTACCCCAGGGACAGACATAGCAATCAGCCCCAGCATTTT	CASSYPRDRHSNQPQHF